Listed below are T cell receptor beta chains from one sample, sequenced in a study of identical twins. Each CDR3 protein gets one entry after TCRdb re-called the 5' RACE reads with MiXCR. Here the sample spans hundreds of thousands of distinct CDR3 sequences, roughly 9% being singletons. This sample was also put to use in a study of yellow fever vaccine responses in identical twins.

Sequenced material: CD8+ T cells sorted from blood. These TCRs come from a woman younger than 35 in good health. Both conserved end residues are part of each CDR3. A D gene is named only where the DNA matches it firmly. A clone size is listed for some rows: how often the clone was seen (once, few, many), or a class if it is expanded.

d_gene: NA
v_gene: TRBV20-1
abundance: many
len: 13
j_gene: TRBJ2-2
CDR3nt: TGCAGTGCTTCAGCAGGGAACACCGGGGAGCTGTTTTTT
CDR3aa: CSASAGNTGELFF

d_gene: NA
v_gene: TRBV9
abundance: NA
len: 14
j_gene: TRBJ2-3
CDR3nt: TGTGCCAGCAGCGTAGGGTTGGGTCAAGATACGCAGTATTTT
CDR3aa: CASSVGLGQDTQYF

d_gene: NA
v_gene: TRBV5-6
abundance: NA
len: 15
j_gene: TRBJ2-3
CDR3nt: TGTGCCAGCAGGGGGGGACAGAGTATTAAAGATACGCAGTATTTT
CDR3aa: CASRGGQSIKDTQYF

d_gene: NA
v_gene: TRBV5-6
abundance: few
len: 15
j_gene: TRBJ2-7
CDR3nt: TGTGCCAGCAGCCCTCTCTCTGGAGGTGACTACGAGCAGTACTTC
CDR3aa: CASSPLSGGDYEQYF

d_gene: TRBD1
v_gene: TRBV27
abundance: many
len: 14
j_gene: TRBJ2-2
CDR3nt: TGTGCCAGCAAGGACAGGGGGCTCACCGGGGAGCTGTTTTTT
CDR3aa: CASKDRGLTGELFF

d_gene: TRBD1
v_gene: TRBV7-9
abundance: NA
len: 16
j_gene: TRBJ1-1
CDR3nt: TGTGCCAGCAGCTCTGCAGGGGGGGCCGTGAACACTGAAGCTTTCTTT
CDR3aa: CASSSAGGAVNTEAFF

d_gene: NA
v_gene: TRBV7-9
abundance: many
len: 17
j_gene: TRBJ1-1
CDR3nt: TGTGCCAGCAGGTCACAACACCTCAAGAGGGGTGGGACTGAAGCTTTCTTT
CDR3aa: CASRSQHLKRGGTEAFF

d_gene: TRBD2
v_gene: TRBV3-1
abundance: NA
len: 15
j_gene: TRBJ2-3
CDR3nt: TGTGCCAGCAGCCCGTGGACTAGCGCCACAGATACGCAGTATTTT
CDR3aa: CASSPWTSATDTQYF

d_gene: TRBD1
v_gene: TRBV4-1
abundance: many
len: 15
j_gene: TRBJ2-7
CDR3nt: TGCGCCAGCAGCACTTCCGGGACAGGGGCCTACGAGCAGTACTTC
CDR3aa: CASSTSGTGAYEQYF

d_gene: TRBD1
v_gene: TRBV29-1
abundance: many
len: 12
j_gene: TRBJ2-1
CDR3nt: TGCAGCGTTAGGGACAGGGACAATGAGCAGTTCTTC
CDR3aa: CSVRDRDNEQFF

d_gene: NA
v_gene: TRBV28
abundance: many
len: 16
j_gene: TRBJ1-4
CDR3nt: TGTGCCAGCAGTTCTACCTACGGAGCAACTAATGAAAAACTGTTTTTT
CDR3aa: CASSSTYGATNEKLFF

d_gene: NA
v_gene: TRBV7-2
abundance: few
len: 14
j_gene: TRBJ2-7
CDR3nt: TGTGCCAGCAGCCCTTGGCTAGCGTCCCACGAGCAGTACTTC
CDR3aa: CASSPWLASHEQYF

d_gene: TRBD2
v_gene: TRBV4-3
abundance: many
len: 19
j_gene: TRBJ2-1
CDR3nt: TGCGCCAGCAGCCAAGGAGGAACTAGCGGGGGGATCTCCTACAATGAGCAGTTCTTC
CDR3aa: CASSQGGTSGGISYNEQFF

d_gene: NA
v_gene: TRBV28
abundance: many
len: 14
j_gene: TRBJ2-1
CDR3nt: TGTGCCAGCAGTTACAGTCCGGTGGTCGATGAGCAGTTCTTC
CDR3aa: CASSYSPVVDEQFF

d_gene: NA
v_gene: TRBV29-1
abundance: many
len: 12
j_gene: TRBJ2-7
CDR3nt: TGCAGCGTTGAAATCGGGTCCTACGAGCAGTACTTC
CDR3aa: CSVEIGSYEQYF

d_gene: TRBD2
v_gene: TRBV20-1
abundance: many
len: 18
j_gene: TRBJ2-1
CDR3nt: TGCAGTGCTAGACTCCCTTATAGCGGGGGGGCCTTATCGAATGAGCAGTTCTTC
CDR3aa: CSARLPYSGGALSNEQFF

d_gene: NA
v_gene: TRBV9
abundance: few
len: 15
j_gene: TRBJ2-1
CDR3nt: TGTGCCAGCAGCGTAGATTCAGTCTCCTACAATGAGCAGTTCTTC
CDR3aa: CASSVDSVSYNEQFF

d_gene: TRBD2
v_gene: TRBV20-1
abundance: many
len: 15
j_gene: TRBJ2-1
CDR3nt: TGCAGTGCTAGAGACCTAGCGGGAGATTTCAATGAGCAGTTCTTC
CDR3aa: CSARDLAGDFNEQFF

d_gene: TRBD2
v_gene: TRBV14
abundance: NA
len: 17
j_gene: TRBJ2-1
CDR3nt: TGTGCCAGCAGCCAAGCAGGGGTTGGAGCGGGAGTGAGGGAGCAGTTCTTC
CDR3aa: CASSQAGVGAGVREQFF

d_gene: NA
v_gene: TRBV7-6
abundance: NA
len: 15
j_gene: TRBJ2-3
CDR3nt: TGTGCCAGCAGCTGGACAGTAGCTGGCACAGATACGCAGTATTTT
CDR3aa: CASSWTVAGTDTQYF

d_gene: TRBD2
v_gene: TRBV29-1
abundance: many
len: 20
j_gene: TRBJ2-1
CDR3nt: TGCAGCGTTGTTGGGGACCACAGGGGACTAGCGGAGTGGTCCTACAATGAGCAGTTCTTC
CDR3aa: CSVVGDHRGLAEWSYNEQFF

d_gene: NA
v_gene: TRBV10-3
abundance: many
len: 17
j_gene: TRBJ1-2
CDR3nt: TGTGCCATCAGTGAGCCAGACATCCAGTTTTCTAACTATGGCTACACCTTC
CDR3aa: CAISEPDIQFSNYGYTF

d_gene: NA
v_gene: TRBV10-3
abundance: few
len: 16
j_gene: TRBJ2-5
CDR3nt: TGTGCCATCAGTGACTCCTCCGTTGGGGGAAAAGAGACCCAGTACTTC
CDR3aa: CAISDSSVGGKETQYF

d_gene: NA
v_gene: TRBV15
abundance: few
len: 14
j_gene: TRBJ2-4
CDR3nt: TGTGCCACCAGCAGAGATCAGGGTATCGACATTCAGTACTTC
CDR3aa: CATSRDQGIDIQYF

d_gene: TRBD1
v_gene: TRBV5-1
abundance: many
len: 14
j_gene: TRBJ2-7
CDR3nt: TGCGCCAGCAGCTTATCGGACAGGGTGGACGAGCAGTACTTC
CDR3aa: CASSLSDRVDEQYF

d_gene: NA
v_gene: TRBV5-1
abundance: NA
len: 16
j_gene: TRBJ2-5
CDR3nt: TGCGCCAGCAGCTTGGACAGGCCCGGGATAGAAGAGACCCAGTACTTC
CDR3aa: CASSLDRPGIEETQYF

d_gene: NA
v_gene: TRBV6-1
abundance: NA
len: 14
j_gene: TRBJ2-1
CDR3nt: TGTGCCAGCAGTCCAGAGGGGCCCTACAATGAGCAGTTCTTC
CDR3aa: CASSPEGPYNEQFF

d_gene: TRBD1
v_gene: TRBV6-2/TRBV6-3
abundance: few
len: 16
j_gene: TRBJ2-3
CDR3nt: TGTGCCAGCAGTTCGATCCGGGACAGGGCCACAGATACGCAGTATTTT
CDR3aa: CASSSIRDRATDTQYF

d_gene: TRBD1
v_gene: TRBV20-1
abundance: many
len: 13
j_gene: TRBJ1-1
CDR3nt: TGCAGTGCTGACAGGGGAAGGAGCACTGAAGCTTTCTTT
CDR3aa: CSADRGRSTEAFF

d_gene: NA
v_gene: TRBV7-8
abundance: many
len: 13
j_gene: TRBJ2-3
CDR3nt: TGTGCCAGCAGCTATATGAGGGCAGATACGCAGTATTTT
CDR3aa: CASSYMRADTQYF

d_gene: TRBD1
v_gene: TRBV6-5
abundance: many
len: 18
j_gene: TRBJ2-2
CDR3nt: TGTGCCAGCAGTTTGGACAGGGCCCCGTTCGCGAACACCGGGGAGCTGTTTTTT
CDR3aa: CASSLDRAPFANTGELFF

d_gene: TRBD1
v_gene: TRBV12-3/TRBV12-4
abundance: many
len: 16
j_gene: TRBJ2-4
CDR3nt: TGTGCCAGCAGCCCCGGACAGGGAGCAGCCAAAAACATTCAGTACTTC
CDR3aa: CASSPGQGAAKNIQYF

d_gene: TRBD1
v_gene: TRBV6-5
abundance: many
len: 18
j_gene: TRBJ2-3
CDR3nt: TGTGCCAGCAGTTACGGTTTAGACTACAGGGGGCGCAAAGATACGCAGTATTTT
CDR3aa: CASSYGLDYRGRKDTQYF

d_gene: TRBD1
v_gene: TRBV7-3
abundance: NA
len: 15
j_gene: TRBJ2-5
CDR3nt: TGTGCCAGCAGCTTAACCACAGGGGAAGAGATGACCCAGTACTTC
CDR3aa: CASSLTTGEEMTQYF

d_gene: TRBD1
v_gene: TRBV19
abundance: NA
len: 15
j_gene: TRBJ2-1
CDR3nt: TGTGCCAGTATGGGGACAGTGTCCTCCTACAATGAGCAGTTCTTC
CDR3aa: CASMGTVSSYNEQFF

d_gene: NA
v_gene: TRBV7-9
abundance: few
len: 15
j_gene: TRBJ1-4
CDR3nt: TGTGCCAGCAGCTTAGGGGAGGAGGGGAGAGAAAAACTGTTTTTT
CDR3aa: CASSLGEEGREKLFF

d_gene: TRBD2
v_gene: TRBV9
abundance: NA
len: 16
j_gene: TRBJ2-5
CDR3nt: TGTGCCAGCAGCGCCGGGACTAGCCGGGGGAGGGAGACCCAGTACTTC
CDR3aa: CASSAGTSRGRETQYF

d_gene: TRBD2
v_gene: TRBV24-1
abundance: many
len: 15
j_gene: TRBJ2-5
CDR3nt: TGTGCCACCAGTGATTGGACTAGCGGGAGCGAGACCCAGTACTTC
CDR3aa: CATSDWTSGSETQYF

d_gene: NA
v_gene: TRBV20-1
abundance: few
len: 15
j_gene: TRBJ2-1
CDR3nt: TGCAGTGCTAGAGATCCGATGGGATTAGGGGCCGTGCAGTTCTTC
CDR3aa: CSARDPMGLGAVQFF

d_gene: NA
v_gene: TRBV6-4
abundance: few
len: 13
j_gene: TRBJ1-5
CDR3nt: TGTGCCAGCAGTGACAATAGCAAACAGCCCCAGCATTTT
CDR3aa: CASSDNSKQPQHF

d_gene: NA
v_gene: TRBV12-5
abundance: NA
len: 17
j_gene: TRBJ2-3
CDR3nt: TGTGCTAGTGGTTTGGACGCGGGGAAACGGGAGACAGATACGCAGTATTTT
CDR3aa: CASGLDAGKRETDTQYF